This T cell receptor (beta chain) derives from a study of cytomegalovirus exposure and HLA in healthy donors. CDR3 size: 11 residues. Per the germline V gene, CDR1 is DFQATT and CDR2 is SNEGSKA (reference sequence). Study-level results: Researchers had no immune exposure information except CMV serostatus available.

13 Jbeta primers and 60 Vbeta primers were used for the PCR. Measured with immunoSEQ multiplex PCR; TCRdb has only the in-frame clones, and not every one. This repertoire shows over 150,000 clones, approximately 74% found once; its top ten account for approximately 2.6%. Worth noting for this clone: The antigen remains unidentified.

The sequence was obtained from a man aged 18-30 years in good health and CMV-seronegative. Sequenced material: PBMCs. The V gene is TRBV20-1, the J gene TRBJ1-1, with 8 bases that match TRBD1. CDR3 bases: TGCAGGTCACAGGGGGGCACTGAAGCTTTCTTT. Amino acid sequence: CRSQGGTEAFF.